This entry describes one TCR beta chain. The data were produced by immunoSEQ multiplex PCR, yet TCRdb's version contains in-frame clones alone and is incomplete. Of tens of thousands of clones in the sample, roughly 94% were seen once. CDR1 SGHVS and CDR2 FNYEAQ come from the germline V gene. V was pared by 1 base and J by 2 bases, with 13 bases between. The CDR3 consists of 16 residues. The data were obtained in a study of OX40 agonist ivuxolimab in advanced cancers. The source of this sequence is an adult with an advanced solid tumor such as melanoma, head and neck, liver or kidney cancer. Source: CD4+ or CD8+ T cells sorted from blood, taken in a trial of the OX40 agonist ivuxolimab. The rearrangement uses TRBV7-6 and TRBJ2-3; D might be TRBD2 (5 bases). The CDR3 sequence is CASSLDMRAATDTQYF. In DNA form, the CDR3 reads TGTGCCAGCAGCTTAGATATGAGGGCCGCCACAGATACGCAGTATTTT.